A few counts support the clone carrying this T cell receptor beta chain. Per germline, CDR1 MNHNS and CDR2 SASEGT. V was clipped by 3 bases and J by 2 bases; unmatched bases: 7. The length of the CDR3 is 16 residues. This entry belongs to a study of blood T cell repertoires in COVID-19. In the authors' workflow: Amplification of reference gene primers provided the estimated nucleated cell counts. Profiling relied on immunoSEQ multiplex PCR, and the TCRdb table lists in-frame clones only, not all of them. D and trimming were read from the DNA, whereas the V and J calls and clone size are those reported in that table. The sample shows over 65,000 clones, 80% of them seen only once.

The sequence was obtained from a woman between 40 and 55 years old with active or convalescent COVID-19. This chain joins TRBV6-1 and TRBJ1-3; 7 nucleotides agree with TRBD1. Source material: peripheral blood. The CDR3 coding sequence is TGTGCCAGCAGTGATCGTCGGCAGGGGGCTGGAAACACCATATATTTT. Its protein is CASSDRRQGAGNTIYF.